This T cell receptor (beta chain) was recovered during a study of OX40 agonist ivuxolimab in advanced cancers. Overall study context: From 23 to 79 years was the age range, with a mean of approximately 63 years, and around 83% were male. Earlier treatment with anti-PD-1, anti-PD-L1 or anti-CTLA-4 was permitted, and 30% to 40% had received some.

Notes on the study in general: At doses 0.1 to 3.0 mg/kg, CD4+ and CD8+ clones expanded. Mean expanded clone counts were higher in CD8+ than CD4+ T cells.

Germline CDR1 and CDR2: LNHNV and YYDKDF (reference sequence). This CDR3 is built from 15 residues. V lost 6 bases and J lost 6; bases outside the gene matches: 10. This table comes from immunoSEQ multiplex PCR, and its TCRdb copy is limited to in-frame clones, with some not included. In the table there are 60,000 to 70,000 clones, approximately 80% of which are singletons. For this clone: Its specificity is not known.

The gene calls are TRBV15 and TRBJ2-7; 11 bases agree with TRBD1. The source material was CD4+ or CD8+ T cells sorted from blood, sampled in a trial of the OX40 agonist ivuxolimab. The TCR sequence derives from an adult with an advanced solid tumor such as melanoma, head and neck, liver or kidney cancer. The DNA for the CDR3 is TGTGCCACCAGTCTTTTAAAAGGGACAGGGGGCGAGCAGTACTTC. This sequence encodes CATSLLKGTGGEQYF.